This T cell receptor beta chain was identified during a study of T cell clonality in common variable immunodeficiency (dated by TCRdb to between 2014 and 2017). Findings and caveats that apply to the study as a whole: Although equal DNA input was used, an average of roughly 89,000 unique sequences per sample was obtained for controls, compared with about 29,000 for CVID samples. Correlations between repertoire features and clinical complications were limited by patient heterogeneity within the CVID cohort. Fewer TCRbeta clones were shared among CVID subjects than among healthy controls (p < 0.0001). Reportedly, TCRbeta sequences from CVID had fewer deletions and N-nucleotide insertions, and highly modified clones with 13 or more V deletions were absent from CVID. TCRbeta clonality was higher in CVID subjects than in healthy controls (t-test p = 0.018), and the increase was most characteristic of about a third of subjects. According to the authors, finding the cause of the higher clonality in CVID would require sequencing the repertoires of T cell subpopulations.

CDR1 and CDR2 are drawn from the germline V gene (reference sequence): DFQATT, SNEGSKA. The CDR3 goes from the cysteine to the phenylalanine over 11 residues. The DNA covers only part of the CDR3, 24 bases in frame from base 1. The V end gives up 8 bases and the J end 3 bases, leaving 4 bases in the junction not matched to a gene. CVID samples and control samples contributed equivalent amounts of genomic DNA as sequencing input. For every sample, a 60 bp segment covering the rearranged TCRbeta CDR3 region was amplified and then sequenced. The immunoSEQ assay, a bias-corrected multiplex PCR combined with high-throughput sequencing, was used to amplify TCRbeta. Per the source publication's procedure: Every unique nucleotide sequence was considered a clone and was annotated with V, D and J genes, copy number and frequency. Sequences were labeled productive if in frame, and non-productive if out of frame or containing stop codons. As previously described, Shannon's entropy was used to calculate clonality. The predicted amino acid sequences of productive clones were used to derive mean CDR3 Kyte-Doolittle hydropathy. Using the R hclust function, scaled V gene usage was clustered hierarchically with Manhattan distance and complete linkage. Sharing of clones by CDR3 amino acid sequence was evaluated by resampling 12 repertoires per group over 100 rounds. The repertoires were screened for more than 55 published EBV-specific TCRbeta sequences and 200 to 250 published CMV-specific TCRbeta sequences. A couple of CVID samples that yielded fewer than 10,000 sequences were excluded from the analysis, so 40 to 50 CVID repertoires were retained. The source is immuneACCESS, and TCRdb retained only in-frame sequences with V and J called. Part of the clones is not carried over; for the studies checked, unresolved V genes explain less than half of this, and the remainder is unexplained. The V and J calls and the clone size are those of that table, but D and trimming were determined from the DNA. Listed for this sample are under 65,000 clones, none observed only a single time. Clones ranked in the top ten supply around 0.84% of the sample.

This clone occurred many times. Its cognate antigen has yet to be identified. Sequencing ends 3 residues short of the CDR3 end; the germline J gene provides the rest. Predominantly Caucasian heritage was noted among both the CVID patients and the healthy controls. From each donor, about 5 to 8.5 ml of heparinized peripheral whole blood was collected. Genomic DNA from adults with common variable immune deficiency (CVID) and from healthy adult controls was the source for sequencing TCRbeta CDR3 repertoires. There were 22 healthy adult volunteers in the control group (about 12 female and 10 male), ranging in age from about 23 to 75 years, with a mean age of roughly 32. Diluted blood was density-centrifuged over Hypaque 1077 or Ficoll-Paque to isolate peripheral blood mononuclear cells. Genomic DNA was obtained from unsorted mononuclear cells through either Qiagen column purification or a centrifugation-based method.

Recombination connected TRBV20-1 to TRBJ2-7, with 7 central nucleotides matching TRBD2. This clonotype originated in a person between 18 and 75 years old in good health. Sequencing was done on a sample of peripheral blood mononuclear cells. CDR3 DNA (partial): TGCAGTCCCATAGCGGGCTACGAG. This sequence encodes CSPIAGYE. The entire CDR3 protein is CSPIAGYEQYF.